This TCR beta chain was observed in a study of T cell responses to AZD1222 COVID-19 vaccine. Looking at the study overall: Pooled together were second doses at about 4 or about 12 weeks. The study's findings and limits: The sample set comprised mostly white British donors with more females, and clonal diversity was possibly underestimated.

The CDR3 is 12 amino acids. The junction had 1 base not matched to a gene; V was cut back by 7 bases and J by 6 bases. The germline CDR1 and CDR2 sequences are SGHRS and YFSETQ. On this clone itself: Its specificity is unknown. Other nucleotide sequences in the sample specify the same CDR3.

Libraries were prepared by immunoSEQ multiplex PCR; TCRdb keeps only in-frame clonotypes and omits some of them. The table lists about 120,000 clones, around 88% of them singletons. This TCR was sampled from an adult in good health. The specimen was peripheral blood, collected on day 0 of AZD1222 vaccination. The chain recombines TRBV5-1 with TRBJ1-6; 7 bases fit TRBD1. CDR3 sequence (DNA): TGCGCCAGCCGACAGGGTAATTCACCCCTCCACTTT. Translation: CASRQGNSPLHF. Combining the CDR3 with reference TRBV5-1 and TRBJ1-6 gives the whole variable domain KAGVTQTPRYLIKTRGQQVTLSCSPISGHRSVSWYQQTPGQGLQFLFEYFSETQRNKGNFPGRFSGRQFSNSRSEMNVSTLELGDSALYLCASRQGNSPLHFGNGTRLTVT.